The next 23 T cell receptor beta chains were all read from a single sample in a study of cytomegalovirus exposure and HLA in healthy donors. Sequencing was performed with immunoSEQ multiplex PCR; in TCRdb, only in-frame clones are kept and a portion is missing. The sample carries about 180,000 clones, around 84% recorded once. Source material: PBMCs. The receptors stem from a man younger than 35 in good health and CMV-seropositive.

V is TRBV30 and J is TRBJ1-2; TRBD1 aligns across 8 bases. The CDR3 is 12 residues long. The ends lost 4 bases at V and 7 bases at J; junction bases unmatched: 5. In germline, CDR1 is GTSNPN, CDR2 SVGIG (reference sequence). CDR3 protein: CAWTGRGLGYTF. The CDR3 coding sequence is TGTGCCTGGACAGGCAGGGGGCTTGGCTACACCTTC.

The chain employs TRBV4-1 and TRBJ2-7; D may be TRBD2 (5 bases). This CDR3 is built from 13 residues. The germline V gene encodes CDR1 MGHRA and CDR2 YSYEKL. V lost 0 bases, J lost 7 bases, and 10 bases lay in between. CDR3 sequence reads: CASSQEVGKEQYF. CDR3 coding DNA: TGCGCCAGCAGCCAAGAAGTCGGGAAAGAGCAGTACTTC.

V usage is TRBV6-4 and J usage is TRBJ1-5; D is perhaps TRBD1 (5 bases). Germline assignment: CDR1 MRHNA and CDR2 SNTAGT. V was cut by 4 bases and J by 4 bases, with 14 bases left in between. This CDR3 contains 15 residues. The CDR3 protein is CASSVRGPGNQPQHF. In nucleotides, the CDR3 is TGTGCCAGCAGTGTTAGAGGTCCAGGGAATCAGCCCCAGCATTTT.

The chain couples TRBV27 to TRBJ2-1; 10 bases align to TRBD2. Germline V gene sequence: CDR1 MNHEY, CDR2 SMNVEV (reference sequence). CDR3 length equals 13 residues. Trimming at V came to 7 bases and at J to 8 bases, leaving 5 bases not matched to a gene. The CDR3 DNA follows: TGTGCCAGCAAAGCGGGGGGGCGCGATGAGCAGTTCTTC. Its protein product is CASKAGGRDEQFF.

CDR3 DNA sequence: TGTGCCAGCAGTGAAGCGGGGACAGGGGGAGAGAAACTGTTTTTT. Translated, it gives CASSEAGTGGEKLFF. The chain is built from TRBV6-1 and TRBJ1-4, with 11 positions matching TRBD1. CDR1 and CDR2 from the germline V gene are MNHNS and SASEGT. Losses at the gene ends were 0 bases for V and 11 bases for J; bases not matched to a gene: 5. CDR3 length equals 15 residues.

This clone was observed a single time. This chain uses TRBV28 with TRBJ2-7; 12 nucleotides line up with TRBD2. Germline CDR1 MDHEN, CDR2 SYDVKM. The CDR3 sequence is 14 residues long. V gave up 6 bases and J gave up 3 bases; unmatched junction bases: 3. The CDR3 DNA sequence: TGTGCCAGCAGGTTGGGACTAGCGGGCTACGAGCAGTACTTC. Its translation: CASRLGLAGYEQYF.

This chain uses TRBV6-7 with TRBJ2-5, with 12 bases aligning to TRBD2. TRBV6-7 is annotated as an ORF whose role is uncertain. The CDR3 has 16 residues. J lost 5 bases, V lost 2 bases, and 6 bases had no gene match. DNA of the CDR3: TGTGCCAGCAGTTACCCCACTAGCGGGAGGTTTGAGACCCAGTACTTC. It translates to CASSYPTSGRFETQYF.

The chain uses TRBV19 and TRBJ1-1; no reliable D call. The germline CDR1 and CDR2 sequences are LNHDA and SQIVND (reference sequence). The germline V and J ends were trimmed by 5 bases and 1 base, with 5 bases remaining between them. The CDR3 has 12 residues. CDR3 sequence reads: CASSEKNTEAFF. CDR3 nucleotide sequence: TGTGCCAGTAGTGAGAAGAACACTGAAGCTTTCTTT.

This clone was counted many times. V gene TRBV7-9 combines with J gene TRBJ2-7; 9 bases agree with TRBD1. The trim removed 5 bases at V and 3 bases at J, leaving 8 bases unmatched. Per the germline V gene, CDR1 is SEHNR and CDR2 is FQNEAQ (reference sequence). The CDR3 sequence is 15 residues long. For the CDR3, the DNA is TGTGCCAGCAGCAACCATTCGACAGGGGGCTACGAGCAGTACTTC. Translating it yields CASSNHSTGGYEQYF. The full variable domain, in which reference TRBV7-9 and TRBJ2-7 provide the parts outside the CDR3, is DTGVSQNPRHKITKRGQNVTFRCDPISEHNRLYWYRQTLGQGPEFLTYFQNEAQLEKSRLLSDRFSAERPKGSFSTLEIQRTEQGDSAMYLCASSNHSTGGYEQYFGPGTRLTVT.

The genes are TRBV5-1 and TRBJ2-2; no firm D call. Germline V gene lookup returns CDR1 SGHRS and CDR2 YFSETQ. The CDR3 spans 15 residues. V was shortened by 4 bases and J by 0 bases, with 10 bases between the two germline ends. CDR3 in DNA: TGCGCCAGCAGCGTGGGCCTAACGAACACCGGGGAGCTGTTTTTT. Translated, it gives CASSVGLTNTGELFF. The full variable domain, in which reference TRBV5-1 and TRBJ2-2 provide the parts outside the CDR3, is KAGVTQTPRYLIKTRGQQVTLSCSPISGHRSVSWYQQTPGQGLQFLFEYFSETQRNKGNFPGRFSGRQFSNSRSEMNVSTLELGDSALYLCASSVGLTNTGELFFGEGSRLTVL.

The J gene is TRBJ2-7, the V gene TRBV28, with D hard to call. Trimming stripped 8 bases from V and 6 bases from J, with 20 bases between. The CDR3 runs 14 residues. Germline V gene data show CDR1 as MDHEN and CDR2 as SYDVKM. CDR3 sequence: CASSLRYNYGEQYF. DNA for the CDR3: TGTGCCAGCTCGTTGAGGTACAATTACGGCGAGCAGTACTTC.

CDR3 nucleotides: TGTGCCAGCAGCTCGTCACGTGGGGGGACGCCAGAAAAACTGTTTTTT. Translation: CASSSSRGGTPEKLFF. J is TRBJ1-4 and V is TRBV7-9; TRBD1 is a possible D gene (5 bases). Trimming took 4 bases from V and 8 from J, leaving 20 bases between them. The germline CDR1 and CDR2 sequences are SEHNR and FQNEAQ (reference sequence). The length of the CDR3 is 16 residues.

This clone occurred a few times. The chain couples TRBV21-1 to TRBJ2-7; the table's D gene call, TRBD1, was not cross checked with the DNA. TRBV21-1 is a pseudogene locus. This CDR3 region has 18 residues. The CDR3 loop is CASSKRPGFGTVSYEQYF. CDR3 nucleotide sequence: TGTGCCAGCAGCAAACGGCCAGGCTTTGGGACAGTCTCCTACGAGCAGTACTTC.

The rearrangement links TRBV9 to TRBJ2-5; D is unresolved. The CDR3 is 13 amino acids. V dropped 0 bases and J dropped 5 bases, with 8 bases sitting between them. CDR1 is SGDLS, CDR2 YYNGEE, per germline. DNA of the CDR3: TGTGCCAGCAGCGTAGGCCTAACGGAGACCCAGTACTTC. Its protein is CASSVGLTETQYF.

The CDR3 spells CASSGSTRGEKLFF. As DNA, the CDR3 is TGTGCCAGCAGCGGGAGTACACGAGGGGAAAAACTGTTTTTT. J is TRBJ1-4 and V is TRBV6-1; D is ambiguous. Germline CDR1 reads MNHNS; CDR2 reads SASEGT. Trimming shortened V by 6 bases and J by 8 bases, and 16 bases separated the two germline ends. The CDR3 covers 14 residues.

The chain employs TRBV5-4 and TRBJ2-7; 8 bases are shared with TRBD1. Germline V gives CDR1 SGHNT, CDR2 YYREEE (reference sequence). This CDR3 contains 14 residues. V gave up 4 bases and J gave up 2 bases; unmatched junction bases: 5. The CDR3 protein is CASSGDRYTYEQYF. DNA for the CDR3: TGTGCCAGCAGCGGGGACAGGTACACCTACGAGCAGTACTTC.

This rearrangement joins TRBV6-5 to TRBJ2-1; 7 bases are shared with TRBD2. The CDR3 spans 13 residues. Germline lookup yields CDR1 MNHEY and CDR2 SVGAGI. V dropped 6 bases and J dropped 6; count of bases not matched to a gene: 5. CDR3 nucleotides: TGTGCCAGCAGCCTACTAGCGTTCAATGAGCAGTTCTTC. It specifies CASSLLAFNEQFF.

J is TRBJ2-7 and V is TRBV5-1; 8 bases agree with TRBD1. The V gene's germline CDR1 is SGHRS and CDR2 YFSETQ. There are 14 residues in the CDR3. V lost 4 bases and J lost 1; bases outside the gene matches: 4. The CDR3 region is CASSDGQGSYEQYF. CDR3 DNA sequence: TGCGCCAGCAGCGATGGACAGGGTTCCTACGAGCAGTACTTC.

This chain uses TRBV30 with TRBJ2-7, with D tentatively TRBD1 (6 bases). Trimming removed 4 bases from V and 0 bases from J, with 10 bases in between. The CDR3 totals 13 residues. The germline V gene encodes CDR1 GTSNPN and CDR2 SVGIG (reference sequence). CDR3: CAWNQGSSYEQYF. Here the CDR3 DNA reads TGTGCCTGGAACCAGGGGAGCTCCTACGAGCAGTACTTC. Looking up the rest from reference TRBV30 and TRBJ2-7 gives the full variable domain: SQTIHQWPATLVQPVGSPLSLECTVEGTSNPNLYWYRQAAGRGLQLLFYSVGIGQISSEVPQNLSASRPQDRQFILSSKKLLLSDSGFYLCAWNQGSSYEQYFGPGTRLTVT.

The chain employs TRBV11-2 and TRBJ2-5; 7 nucleotides align to TRBD1. The V gene's germline CDR1 is SGHAT and CDR2 FQNNGV. The CDR3 consists of 16 residues. V lost 6 bases, J lost 0 bases, and 10 bases stayed unmatched. The CDR3 loop reads CASRARGSGYQETQYF. CDR3 sequence (DNA): TGTGCCAGCAGGGCCAGGGGGTCCGGATACCAAGAGACCCAGTACTTC.

Concerning this clone: Because the CDR3's place on the DNA is in doubt, the DNA is left out and the CDR3 is given as listed by TCRdb. The rearrangement joins TRBV6-1 to TRBJ1-5; the D call in the table, TRBD1, was not verified against the DNA. Counting both end residues, the CDR3 totals 14 amino acids. Per the germline V gene, CDR1 is MNHNS and CDR2 is SASEGT. CDR3: CASILDRNNQPQHF.

The J gene is TRBJ1-2, the V gene TRBV6-1, with 9 bases matching TRBD1. Per the germline V gene, CDR1 is MNHNS and CDR2 is SASEGT. CDR3 length: 13 amino acids. V shed 5 bases and J 8 bases; nucleotides not matched to a gene: 6. For the CDR3, the DNA is TGTGCCAGCAGTATACAGGGGGCGAGAGGCTACACCTTC. Residues: CASSIQGARGYTF.

In nucleotides, the CDR3 is TGTGCCAGCAGAGGAGCGGGAGTTTACAATGAGCAGTTCTTC. Protein product: CASRGAGVYNEQFF. V and J are TRBV2 and TRBJ2-1; 8 positions match TRBD2. CDR3 length equals 14 residues. V lost 6 bases, J lost 4 bases, and 5 bases stayed unmatched. Germline lookup yields CDR1 SNHLY and CDR2 FYNNEI.